This entry is about one T cell receptor (beta chain). The sample comes from a study of identical twins. MiXCR, run by TCRdb on the 5' RACE reads, gives a single entry per CDR3 protein. The top ten clones hold 2.1% of a sample with around 280,000 distinct CDR3 sequences, roughly 8.6% of them seen once. The CDR3 contains 13 residues. This same sample was also taken into another study, of yellow fever vaccine responses in identical twins.

Sequenced: memory (CD45RO+) T cells sorted from blood. This TCR derives from a woman aged 18 to 35 in good health. J is TRBJ2-1 and V is TRBV21-1; whether TRBD2, the table's D call, matches the DNA was not checked. TRBV21-1 is an annotated pseudogene. CDR3 amino acids: CASRAGLWNEQFF. The DNA of the CDR3 is TGTGCCAGCAGGGCGGGGCTATGGAATGAGCAGTTCTTC.